The 25 T cell receptor beta chains reported below all come from one sample, sequenced in a study of cytomegalovirus exposure and HLA in healthy donors. Profiled with immunoSEQ multiplex PCR; TCRdb holds only in-frame clones, not every one. Of 150,000 to 200,000 clones listed, around 84% are singletons. The sample comprised PBMCs. These receptors came from a man aged 18 to 29 in good health and CMV-seropositive.

V usage is TRBV21-1 and J usage is TRBJ2-1; TRBD2, as called in the table, went unchecked against the DNA. TRBV21-1 is a pseudogene locus. CDR3 length equals 16 residues. The DNA of the CDR3 is TGTGCCAGCAGCAAACCGACTAGCGCCACATACAATGAGCAGTTCTTC. Its protein is CASSKPTSATYNEQFF.

The chain links TRBV11-2 to TRBJ2-1, with D perhaps matching TRBD2 (6 bases). The germline V and J ends were trimmed by 1 base and 0 bases, with 16 bases remaining between them. The CDR3 contains 18 residues. The V gene's germline CDR1 is SGHAT and CDR2 FQNNGV. CDR3 residues: CASSLAPTGRHSYNEQFF. The CDR3 DNA is TGTGCCAGCAGCTTAGCCCCTACCGGGAGACACTCCTACAATGAGCAGTTCTTC.

This clone was seen at least ten times. The chain carries TRBV27 and TRBJ2-7, with 10 bases identical to TRBD2. The V gene end was trimmed by 10 bases and the J gene end by 6 bases; junction bases not matched to a gene: 9. The CDR3 totals 13 residues. Germline V lookup: CDR1 MNHEY, CDR2 SMNVEV (reference sequence). This CDR3 is CAIGLAVRGEQYF. The CDR3 DNA is TGTGCCATCGGACTAGCGGTAAGAGGCGAGCAGTACTTC.

The chain links TRBV5-1 to TRBJ2-7; D perhaps matches TRBD2 (7 bases). Per the germline V gene, CDR1 is SGHRS and CDR2 is YFSETQ. This CDR3 has 14 amino acids. V was trimmed by 4 bases and J by 6 bases, leaving 17 bases between them. This CDR3 is CASSPTRGGSEQYF. The CDR3 bases are TGCGCCAGCAGCCCTACTAGGGGGGGTTCCGAGCAGTACTTC.

The V call is TRBV27, the J call TRBJ1-5; TRBD1 matches at 8 bases. The CDR3 spans 15 residues. Unmatched junction bases numbered 8, after V lost 4 bases and J lost 6 bases. Per germline, CDR1 MNHEY and CDR2 SMNVEV (reference sequence). CDR3 sequence (DNA): TGTGCCAGCAGTTCCCAAGGACAGGGAAGTCAGCCCCAGCATTTT. Residues: CASSSQGQGSQPQHF.

The gene calls are TRBV27 and TRBJ2-4; maybe TRBD2 (5 bases). With 10 bases removed from V and 0 bases from J, the gap between germline ends came to 16 bases. This CDR3 is built from 15 residues. Germline V gene lookup returns CDR1 MNHEY and CDR2 SMNVEV (reference sequence). CDR3 in amino acids: CATSPGILAKNIQYF. The CDR3 nucleotides are TGTGCCACATCTCCGGGAATACTAGCCAAAAACATTCAGTACTTC.

The chain joins TRBV29-1 to TRBJ1-2; TRBD1 is a possible D gene (6 bases). The CDR3 length is 12 residues. Germline values: CDR1 SQVTM, CDR2 ANQGSEA. Trimming removed 2 bases from V and 7 bases from J, with 11 bases in between. The CDR3 sequence is CSVESGAGGYTF. In DNA, the CDR3 is TGCAGCGTTGAATCAGGGGCGGGTGGCTACACCTTC.

The sample holds a few counts of this clone. This chain uses TRBV2 with TRBJ2-1, with 7 bases matching TRBD1. The germline V gene has CDR1 SNHLY and CDR2 FYNNEI. The V segment lost 7 bases and the J segment 15 bases; nucleotides outside the gene matches: 9. The CDR3 has 11 amino acids. As DNA, the CDR3 is TGTGCCAGCAAAACAGGGGTCCAACCGTTCTTC. This encodes CASKTGVQPFF.

The chain combines TRBV30 with TRBJ1-1, with TRBD1 matching over 12 bases. The CDR3 extends over 15 amino acids. From germline, CDR1 is GTSNPN and CDR2 SVGIG (reference sequence). Losses at the gene ends were 3 bases for V and 4 bases for J; bases not matched to a gene: 6. The DNA for the CDR3 is TGTGCCTGGAGGGGGACAGGGGGCTGGGGCACTGAAGCTTTCTTT. Its translation: CAWRGTGGWGTEAFF.

This clone occurred a few times. This chain connects TRBV9 to TRBJ2-7, with a possible D match to TRBD2 (5 bases). Germline V gene lookup returns CDR1 SGDLS and CDR2 YYNGEE. Trimming removed 0 bases from V and 2 bases from J, with 9 bases in between. There are 14 residues in the CDR3. The CDR3 spells CASSVGGSAYEQYF. CDR3 DNA: TGTGCCAGCAGCGTAGGAGGGAGCGCCTACGAGCAGTACTTC.

The chain combines TRBV6-5 with TRBJ2-2; weak D call: TRBD2 (6 bases). Trimming shortened V by 1 base and J by 1 base, and 7 bases separated the two germline ends. The CDR3 is 15 amino acids. The germline CDR1 and CDR2 sequences are MNHEY and SVGAGI. CDR3 in amino acids: CASSYLRGNTGELFF. The CDR3 DNA follows: TGTGCCAGCAGTTACTTGCGGGGGAACACCGGGGAGCTGTTTTTT.

The V call is TRBV6-5, the J call TRBJ2-1; the match to TRBD1 covers 8 bases. CDR3 length: 14 amino acids. V shed 5 bases, J shed 9 bases, and the junction held 9 bases outside the gene matches. CDR1 is MNHEY, CDR2 SVGAGI, per germline. The CDR3 sequence: CASSQGASRGEQFF. In DNA form, the CDR3 reads TGTGCCAGCAGTCAGGGGGCCAGCCGGGGTGAGCAGTTCTTC.

The V and J genes are TRBV5-1 and TRBJ2-2; 7 bases map to TRBD2. The ends lost 4 bases at V and 4 bases at J; junction bases unmatched: 4. Germline lookup yields CDR1 SGHRS and CDR2 YFSETQ. The CDR3 contains 14 residues. The CDR3 DNA is TGCGCCAGCAGCGATGGGGGGGGCACCGGGGAGCTGTTTTTT. Translating gives CASSDGGGTGELFF.

The chain links TRBV7-2 to TRBJ1-2; 10 bases agree with TRBD1. With 4 bases clipped from V and 5 bases from J, the junction kept 7 bases outside the gene matches. Germline assignment: CDR1 SGHTA and CDR2 FQGNSA. The CDR3 runs 15 residues. The CDR3: CASSSSRDRGYGYTF. CDR3 bases: TGTGCCAGCAGCTCATCCCGGGACAGGGGTTATGGCTACACCTTC.

This chain uses TRBV27 with TRBJ2-5, with 7 positions matching TRBD2. The better agreement between TRBJ2-7 and the DNA end casts doubt on the J call. The germline CDR1 and CDR2 sequences are MNHEY and SMNVEV (reference sequence). This CDR3 is built from 15 residues. The CDR3 sequence is CASSLSRDGGNEQYF. The CDR3 DNA reads as TGTGCCAGCAGTTTATCGCGGGACGGGGGGAACGAGCAGTACTTC.

The chain couples TRBV7-3 to TRBJ2-7; D may be TRBD2 (5 bases). V was clipped by 5 bases and J by 2 bases, with 13 bases between them. Germline-derived CDR1 and CDR2 are SGHTA and FQGTGA. The CDR3 extends over 14 amino acids. Here the CDR3 DNA reads TGTGCCAGCAGCCCCGGCCCGGAGGCCTACGAGCAGTACTTC. This sequence encodes CASSPGPEAYEQYF. Variable domain in full (rest from reference TRBV7-3 and TRBJ2-7): GAGVSQTPSNKVTEKGKYVELRCDPISGHTALYWYRQSLGQGPEFLIYFQGTGAADDSGLPNDRFFAVRPEGSVSTLKIQRTERGDSAVYLCASSPGPEAYEQYFGPGTRLTVT.

V gene TRBV27 combines with J gene TRBJ2-2; 9 nucleotides align to TRBD1. Trimming took 6 bases from V and 3 from J; bases not matched to a gene: 8. The germline gives CDR1 MNHEY, CDR2 SMNVEV (reference sequence). CDR3 length equals 16 residues. The CDR3 here is CASSLTGGSHTGELFF. The CDR3 coding sequence is TGTGCCAGCAGCCTCACAGGGGGCTCCCACACCGGGGAGCTGTTTTTT.

This clone was detected only once. The gene calls are TRBV4-2 and TRBJ1-1; D possibly corresponds to TRBD1 (5 bases). The V end was cut by 1 base, the J end by 12 bases, with 12 bases between. The CDR3 totals 12 residues. Germline V gives CDR1 LGHNA, CDR2 YNFKEQ. The CDR3 spells CASSQGWGGTFF. The CDR3 bases are TGTGCCAGCAGCCAAGGCTGGGGGGGAACTTTCTTT.

The chain joins TRBV4-1 to TRBJ2-1, with 11 bases matching TRBD2. Trimming took 1 base from V and 7 from J; bases not matched to a gene: 9. This CDR3 spans 17 amino acids. Per germline, CDR1 MGHRA and CDR2 YSYEKL. CDR3 region: CASSQATSGSPVNEQFF. For the CDR3, the DNA is TGCGCCAGCAGCCAAGCCACTAGCGGGAGCCCAGTGAATGAGCAGTTCTTC.

The J gene is TRBJ2-7, the V gene TRBV7-6, with TRBD2 matching over 11 bases. J gave up 7 bases and V 5 bases, and 10 bases lay outside the gene matches. Germline V CDR1 and CDR2: SGHVS, FNYEAQ. The CDR3 runs 15 residues. The CDR3 DNA reads TGTGCCAGCAGCCCCCGGCTAGCGGGAGGTGGAGAGCAGTACTTC. This codes for CASSPRLAGGGEQYF.

The J gene is TRBJ2-5, the V gene TRBV27; 8 nucleotides agree with TRBD1. Per germline, CDR1 MNHEY and CDR2 SMNVEV (reference sequence). This CDR3 has 14 amino acids. V dropped 2 bases and J dropped 3; count of bases not matched to a gene: 2. The CDR3 spells CASSLGGQEETQYF. In DNA form, the CDR3 reads TGTGCCAGCAGTTTAGGGGGACAGGAAGAGACCCAGTACTTC.

Concerning this clone itself: A far larger clone is a single base away, which makes a read error likely. The same CDR3 also results from other DNA sequences found in this sample. The gene calls are TRBV6-5 and TRBJ2-7; D remains ambiguous. With 4 bases removed from V and 2 bases from J, the gap between germline ends came to 3 bases. The CDR3 totals 11 residues. Per germline, CDR1 MNHEY and CDR2 SVGAGI. CDR3 residues: CASSSTYEQYF. In DNA, the CDR3 is TGTGCCAGCAGTTCCACCTACGAGCAGTACTTC.

The chain recombines TRBV5-4 with TRBJ2-4; no reliable D call. Germline V gene lookup returns CDR1 SGHNT and CDR2 YYREEE (reference sequence). The CDR3 is made up of 13 amino acids. The ends were cut back, 0 bases at V and 9 bases at J, with 10 bases in the middle. CDR3 coding DNA: TGTGCCAGCAGCTTGGGCTATCGAAGCATTCAGTACTTC. Its translation is CASSLGYRSIQYF.

The V call is TRBV28, the J call TRBJ1-4, with 9 positions matching TRBD1. This CDR3 comprises 16 residues. Unmatched junction bases numbered 7, after V lost 1 base and J lost 7 bases. CDR1 is MDHEN and CDR2 is SYDVKM in the germline V gene. CDR3 sequence (DNA): TGTGCCAGCAGTTTATTGAGGGGGACAGGGTTTGAAAAACTGTTTTTT. This translates into CASSLLRGTGFEKLFF.

The V call is TRBV9, the J call TRBJ2-7; perhaps TRBD2 as D (5 bases). The CDR3 runs 12 residues. V was trimmed by 4 bases and J by 5 bases, leaving 10 bases between them. Germline V gene lookup returns CDR1 SGDLS and CDR2 YYNGEE. CDR3 nucleotide sequence: TGTGCCAGCAGCACATCTAGCAACGAGCAGTACTTC. This encodes CASSTSSNEQYF. The full variable domain, its missing parts supplied by reference TRBV9 and TRBJ2-7, is DSGVTQTPKHLITATGQRVTLRCSPRSGDLSVYWYQQSLDQGLQFLIQYYNGEERAKGNILERFSAQQFPDLHSELNLSSLELGDSALYFCASSTSSNEQYFGPGTRLTVT.